What follows is one T cell receptor beta chain and its context. Its antigen remains unidentified. The data are from a study of shared clonotypes between healthy human individuals. Study background: The donor pool was made up of two women and three men aged 18 to 49. Whole-study results and caveats: Among the subsets, naive ones generally showed larger estimated richness than memory ones. Four donors shared 4.5% to 6.5% of their naive CD4 clonotypes. The four-donor shared clonotypes exceeded non-shared clonotypes in generation probability, with non-shared ones scoring lower.

The method was immunoSEQ multiplex PCR; TCRdb's version includes in-frame clones alone and lacks a portion of them. Of approximately 2,300,000 clones listed, roughly 90% are singletons. This CDR3 is built from 18 residues. The sequence came from a man between 18 and 29 years old in good health. Some clones in this sample may be carry-over from other donors' samples. Material: naive CD4+ T cells from PBMCs. Subset described: CD45RA+ positively selected. The chain employs TRBV7-5 and TRBJ1-5; the D call of TRBD1 is as the table states it, not checked on the DNA. TRBV7-5 is an annotated pseudogene. The CDR3 sequence: CARSLALSPRVNLGPQHF. The CDR3 bases are TGTGCCAGAAGCTTAGCGCTAAGCCCCAGGGTTAACCTAGGGCCCCAGCATTTT.